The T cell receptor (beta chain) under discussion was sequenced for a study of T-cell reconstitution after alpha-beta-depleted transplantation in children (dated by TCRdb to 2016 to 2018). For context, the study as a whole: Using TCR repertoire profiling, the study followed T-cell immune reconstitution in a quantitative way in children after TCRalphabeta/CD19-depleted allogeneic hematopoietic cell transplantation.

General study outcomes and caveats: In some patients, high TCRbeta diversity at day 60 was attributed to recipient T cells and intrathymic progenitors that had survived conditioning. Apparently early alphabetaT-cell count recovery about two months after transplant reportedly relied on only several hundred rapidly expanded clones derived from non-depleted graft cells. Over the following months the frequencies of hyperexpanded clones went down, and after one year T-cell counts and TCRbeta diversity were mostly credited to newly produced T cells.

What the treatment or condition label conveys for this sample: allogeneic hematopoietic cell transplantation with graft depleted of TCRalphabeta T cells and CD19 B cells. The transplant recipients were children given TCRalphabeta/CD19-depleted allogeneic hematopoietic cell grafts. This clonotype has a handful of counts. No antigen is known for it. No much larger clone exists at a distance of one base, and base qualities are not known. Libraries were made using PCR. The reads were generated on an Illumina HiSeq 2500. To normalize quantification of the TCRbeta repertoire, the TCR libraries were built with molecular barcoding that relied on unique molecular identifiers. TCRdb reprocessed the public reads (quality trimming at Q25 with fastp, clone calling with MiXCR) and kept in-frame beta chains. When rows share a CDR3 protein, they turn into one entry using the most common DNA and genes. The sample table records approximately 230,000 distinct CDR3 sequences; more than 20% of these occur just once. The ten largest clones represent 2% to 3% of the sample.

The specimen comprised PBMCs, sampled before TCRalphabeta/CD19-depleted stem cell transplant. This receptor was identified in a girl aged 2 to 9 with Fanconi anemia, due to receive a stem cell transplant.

The DNA sequence follows: TGTGCCAGCAGCCCTCTCGGACAGGGCAATCAGCCCCAGCATTTT. This encodes CASSPLGQGNQPQHF. Rearrangement joined TRBV6-1 to TRBJ1-5, with 7 middle bases fitting TRBD1. CDR1 and CDR2, per the germline V gene, are MNHNS and SASEGT. The CDR3 has 15 amino acids, counting the end cysteine and phenylalanine. The CDR3 DNA has 45 bases and is translated from base 1. The V end gives up 6 bases and the J end 2 bases, leaving 7 bases in the junction not matched to a gene.